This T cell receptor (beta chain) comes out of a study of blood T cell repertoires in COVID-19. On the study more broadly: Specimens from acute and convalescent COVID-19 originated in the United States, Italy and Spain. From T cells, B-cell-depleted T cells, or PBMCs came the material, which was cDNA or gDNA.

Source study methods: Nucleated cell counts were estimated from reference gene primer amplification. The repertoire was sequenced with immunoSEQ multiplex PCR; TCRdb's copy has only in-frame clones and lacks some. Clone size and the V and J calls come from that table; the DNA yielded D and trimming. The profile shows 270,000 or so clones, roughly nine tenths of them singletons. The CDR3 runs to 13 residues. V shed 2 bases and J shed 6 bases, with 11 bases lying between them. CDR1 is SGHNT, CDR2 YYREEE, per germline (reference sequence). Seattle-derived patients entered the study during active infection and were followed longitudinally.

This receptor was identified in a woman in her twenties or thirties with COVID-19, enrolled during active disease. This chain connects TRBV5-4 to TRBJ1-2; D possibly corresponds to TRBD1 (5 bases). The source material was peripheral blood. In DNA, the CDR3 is TGTGCCAGCAGCTTACAGGTATCGGATGGCTACACCTTC. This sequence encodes CASSLQVSDGYTF.